The subject of this entry is one T cell receptor beta chain. What it binds is not known. This sample is part of a study of T cell responses to AZD1222 COVID-19 vaccine. Broader study findings: Among the donors, most were white British and more were female, and clonal diversity was possibly underestimated. The CD4 TCRs associated with vaccination extended across spike and predominated at 160-218 and 743-854.

This CDR3 contains 13 residues. V shed 10 bases, J shed 10 bases, and the junction held 9 bases outside the gene matches. CDR1 is ENHRY, CDR2 SYGVKD, per germline. This table comes from immunoSEQ multiplex PCR, and its TCRdb copy is limited to in-frame clones, with some not included. The data show about 160,000 clones, with 92% seen just once and 4.4% held by the top ten. The rearrangement joins TRBV10-3 to TRBJ1-6, with 8 positions matching TRBD1. The source was peripheral blood, collected on day 0 of MenACWY control vaccination. This sequence originates from an adult in good health. DNA of the CDR3: TGTGCCACTTTGGACAGGGCTGCCTCACCCCTCCACTTT. It encodes CATLDRAASPLHF.